This entry lists 9 T cell receptor beta chains sequenced from one sample in a study of blood T cells in healthy people across ages. A J-beta primer mix and a sample-barcoded 5' primer were used in a second PCR of roughly 6 to 11 cycles. TCRdb reprocessed the 5' RACE reads via MiXCR and lists one record per CDR3 protein. The sample has 1.5 million to 2 million distinct CDR3 sequences, 49% seen once; the top ten hold over 2%. The sequenced sample was blood. These receptors were collected from a woman between 40 and 55 years old in good health.

The rearrangement joins TRBV7-9 to TRBJ2-3, with D possibly being TRBD2 (6 bases). V was shortened by 4 bases and J by 7 bases, with 15 bases between the two germline ends. CDR3 size: 14 residues. Per germline, CDR1 SEHNR and CDR2 FQNEAQ (reference sequence). This CDR3 is CASSSRGNLYTQYF. CDR3 DNA sequence: TGTGCCAGCAGCTCCCGGGGGAACCTGTATACGCAGTATTTT. The entire variable domain, with the rest obtained from reference TRBV7-9 and TRBJ2-3, is as follows: DTGVSQNPRHKITKRGQNVTFRCDPISEHNRLYWYRQTLGQGPEFLTYFQNEAQLEKSRLLSDRFSAERPKGSFSTLEIQRTEQGDSAMYLCASSSRGNLYTQYFGPGTRLTVL.

The chain combines TRBV5-8 with TRBJ2-7; 9 nucleotides align to TRBD1. The CDR3 covers 15 residues. Germline values: CDR1 SGHTS, CDR2 YDEGEE. J gave up 5 bases and V 2 bases, and 8 bases lay outside the gene matches. The CDR3 reads CASSFGAYRGHEQYF. DNA of the CDR3: TGTGCCAGCAGCTTTGGGGCGTACAGGGGGCACGAGCAGTACTTC.

This chain joins TRBV7-3 and TRBJ2-1; D is undetermined. The ends were cut back, 1 base at V and 8 bases at J, with 18 bases in the middle. The CDR3 length is 16 residues. Germline V gene sequence: CDR1 SGHTA, CDR2 FQGTGA. The CDR3 protein is CASSLRDGLGKDEQFF. CDR3 bases: TGTGCCAGCAGCTTAAGGGATGGCTTAGGCAAGGATGAGCAGTTCTTC. The full variable domain, with the rest looked up from reference TRBV7-3 and TRBJ2-1, is GAGVSQTPSNKVTEKGKYVELRCDPISGHTALYWYRQSLGQGPEFLIYFQGTGAADDSGLPNDRFFAVRPEGSVSTLKIQRTERGDSAVYLCASSLRDGLGKDEQFFGPGTRLTVL.

The genes are TRBV28 and TRBJ2-1, with no clear D. CDR1 is MDHEN, CDR2 SYDVKM, per germline. There are 12 residues in the CDR3. The V and J ends lost 8 bases and 3 bases respectively, with 8 bases between them. CDR3 sequence (DNA): TGTGCCAGCCAATCAGTCTACAATGAGCAGTTCTTC. Protein: CASQSVYNEQFF.

This clonotype has a handful of counts. The chain recombines TRBV9 with TRBJ2-3; no definite D call. CDR1 and CDR2 (germline): SGDLS, YYNGEE. CDR3 length: 13 amino acids. V lost 7 bases and J lost 2, with 11 bases in between. As DNA, the CDR3 is TGTGCCAGCCAAACTCCGAACACAGATACGCAGTATTTT. Translated, it gives CASQTPNTDTQYF.

V gene TRBV27 combines with J gene TRBJ2-3, with a tentative D call TRBD1 (6 bases). V dropped 8 bases and J dropped 9 bases, with 15 bases sitting between them. Germline CDR1 MNHEY, CDR2 SMNVEV (reference sequence). The CDR3 sequence is 12 residues long. This CDR3 is CASAPDRGTQYF. DNA of the CDR3: TGTGCCAGCGCACCCGATAGGGGGACGCAGTATTTT.

This clonotype was counted between two and nine times. This chain joins TRBV10-1 and TRBJ2-5; no firm D call. Germline values: CDR1 WNHNN, CDR2 SYGVQD (reference sequence). This CDR3 region has 13 residues. Trimming stripped 8 bases from V and 4 bases from J, with 14 bases between. The CDR3 coding sequence is TGCGCCAGCTTGAAAAGGGTAGGAGAGACCCAGTACTTC. Its protein is CASLKRVGETQYF.

The genes are TRBV27 and TRBJ1-6, with a weak D call TRBD1 (5 bases). Trimming removed 5 bases from V and 10 bases from J, with 15 bases in between. This CDR3 spans 14 amino acids. Germline CDR1 and CDR2: MNHEY and SMNVEV (reference sequence). The CDR3 DNA reads as TGTGCCAGCAGTATGATGGGGGTCGTATCACCCCTCCACTTT. Encoded protein: CASSMMGVVSPLHF.

The chain is built from TRBV7-2 and TRBJ2-3; TRBD2 matches 8 bases. Looked up from germline, CDR1 is SGHTA and CDR2 is FQGNSA. The CDR3 extends over 15 amino acids. The V gene end was trimmed by 3 bases and the J gene end by 5 bases; junction bases not matched to a gene: 7. The CDR3 DNA follows: TGTGCCAGCAGCTTTACAGCGGGAGTCCAAGATACGCAGTATTTT. Protein sequence: CASSFTAGVQDTQYF.